Following are 17 T cell receptor beta chains from one sample sequenced in a study of blood T cell repertoires in COVID-19. Data came from immunoSEQ multiplex PCR; TCRdb stores just in-frame clones and leaves some out. Among about 98,000 clones listed, about 80% were seen once. Specimen: peripheral blood. These receptors were obtained from a man aged 70-80 years with active or convalescent COVID-19.

The V gene is TRBV2, the J gene TRBJ1-2; TRBD1 matches at 7 bases. Germline trimming cut 4 bases from V and 7 bases from J; bases unmatched to any gene: 0. Germline V CDR1 and CDR2: SNHLY, FYNNEI. The CDR3 length is 11 residues. The chain's CDR3 is CASSGQGGYTF. CDR3 DNA: TGTGCCAGCAGTGGACAGGGTGGCTACACCTTC.

This clone was found a few times. This chain links TRBV6-2 or TRBV6-3 with TRBJ1-2; a weak D match, TRBD1 (5 bases). CDR3 length: 14 amino acids. V gave up 5 bases and J gave up 5 bases, with 15 bases separating them. The germline gives CDR1 MNHEY, CDR2 SVGEGT. CDR3: CASSPLQEGYGYTF. CDR3 sequence (DNA): TGTGCCAGCAGTCCCCTACAGGAGGGGTATGGCTACACCTTC.

The genes are TRBV27 and TRBJ1-1; D perhaps matches TRBD1 (5 bases). The CDR3 extends over 15 amino acids. V was trimmed by 4 bases and J by 4 bases, leaving 16 bases between them. The germline V gene has CDR1 MNHEY and CDR2 SMNVEV (reference sequence). CDR3 residues: CASSSSGLPRTEAFF. The CDR3, as DNA: TGTGCCAGCAGTTCTTCAGGGCTCCCCCGCACTGAAGCTTTCTTT.

This sequence joins TRBV7-2 and TRBJ2-5; 8 positions match TRBD2. V gave up 4 bases and J gave up 5 bases; unmatched junction bases: 6. CDR1 and CDR2 (germline): SGHTA, FQGNSA. The CDR3 contains 14 residues. DNA of the CDR3: TGTGCCAGCAGCTCTCGGGGGGGCGGCGAGACCCAGTACTTC. As protein: CASSSRGGGETQYF.

The sample holds a few counts of this clone. The chain combines TRBV10-3 with TRBJ1-3; no clear D. Germline values: CDR1 ENHRY, CDR2 SYGVKD. Trimming removed 10 bases from V and 0 bases from J, with 16 bases in between. The CDR3 has 15 residues. CDR3 sequence: CATRGLSLSGNTIYF. The CDR3 coding sequence is TGTGCCACCCGCGGGCTGAGCCTCTCTGGAAACACCATATATTTT.

As regards this clone: Mismatch with germline at one junction end may stem from a read error. J is TRBJ2-1 and V is TRBV7-7, with TRBD2 matching 10 bases. The CDR3 is 15 amino acids. CDR1 and CDR2 (germline): SSHAT, FNYEAQ (reference sequence). Here the CDR3 DNA reads TGTGCTAGCAGCTTAGGGCTAGCGGGGGTTAATGAGCAGTTCTTC. Translation gives CASSLGLAGVNEQFF.

The genes are TRBV18 and TRBJ1-4, with D unclear. The CDR3 runs to 16 residues. Trimming took 3 bases from V and 5 from J, leaving 16 bases between them. The germline CDR1 and CDR2 sequences are KGHSH and LQKENI. CDR3 amino acids: CASSPNIDTGNEKLFF. The CDR3 DNA follows: TGTGCCAGCTCACCTAACATTGACACTGGGAATGAAAAACTGTTTTTT.

The table lists this clone with a few counts. V usage is TRBV6-5 and J usage is TRBJ2-6; D gene unclear. Trimming cost V 6 bases and J 0 bases, with 6 bases left between them. The germline V gene has CDR1 MNHEY and CDR2 SVGAGI. This CDR3 is built from 14 residues. CDR3 loop: CASRTTSGANVLTF. CDR3 in DNA: TGTGCCAGCAGAACTACCTCTGGGGCCAACGTCCTGACTTTC.

The chain combines TRBV4-3 with TRBJ1-1; 12 nucleotides align to TRBD1. CDR3 length: 16 residues. Germline V gene sequence: CDR1 LGHNA, CDR2 YSLEER. J gave up 10 bases and V 6 bases, and 15 bases lay outside the gene matches. CDR3 region: CASSLTGTGGGDAAFF. Here the CDR3 DNA reads TGCGCCAGCAGTCTCACCGGGACAGGGGGCGGTGATGCAGCTTTCTTT.

The V call is TRBV7-9, the J call TRBJ2-1; TRBD2 matches at 16 bases. The V gene end was trimmed by 5 bases and the J gene end by 4 bases; junction bases not matched to a gene: 8. Germline V gene sequence: CDR1 SEHNR, CDR2 FQNEAQ (reference sequence). The CDR3 sequence is 18 residues long. The CDR3 region has the DNA TGTGCCAGCAGCAGCCCGGGACTAGCGGGGGGGCCGTACAATGAGCAGTTCTTC. Protein product: CASSSPGLAGGPYNEQFF.

The chain combines TRBV5-1 with TRBJ2-3, with 8 bases identical to TRBD2. Germline CDR1 SGHRS, CDR2 YFSETQ. This CDR3 comprises 14 residues. Trimming removed 4 bases from V and 4 bases from J; junction bases left unmatched: 5. The CDR3: CASSVGGAADTQYF. The CDR3 DNA follows: TGCGCCAGCAGCGTCGGGGGGGCCGCAGATACGCAGTATTTT. Looking up the rest from reference TRBV5-1 and TRBJ2-3 gives the full variable domain: KAGVTQTPRYLIKTRGQQVTLSCSPISGHRSVSWYQQTPGQGLQFLFEYFSETQRNKGNFPGRFSGRQFSNSRSEMNVSTLELGDSALYLCASSVGGAADTQYFGPGTRLTVL.

The chain uses TRBV20-1 and TRBJ1-1; no reliable D call. Germline CDR1 DFQATT, CDR2 SNEGSKA (reference sequence). V was cut by 3 bases and J by 5 bases, with 16 bases left in between. The length of the CDR3 is 14 residues. The CDR3 sequence: CSASGERGGTEAFF. CDR3 in DNA: TGCAGTGCTAGTGGGGAGCGGGGTGGTACTGAAGCTTTCTTT.

The rearrangement links TRBV18 to TRBJ2-2, with D possibly being TRBD2 (6 bases). The CDR3 has 16 amino acids. The ends were cut back, 1 base at V and 0 bases at J, with 9 bases in the middle. Germline CDR1 is KGHSH and CDR2 is LQKENI. The CDR3, as DNA: TGTGCCAGCTCACCACGGGCGGGGACGAACACCGGGGAGCTGTTTTTT. Protein sequence: CASSPRAGTNTGELFF.

The chain joins TRBV2 to TRBJ2-2; 13 nucleotides agree with TRBD2. V gave up 5 bases and J gave up 5 bases; unmatched junction bases: 2. Germline loops: CDR1 SNHLY, CDR2 FYNNEI. This CDR3 is 15 amino acids long. The CDR3 loop is CASSTLAGGTGELFF. The CDR3 DNA sequence: TGTGCCAGCAGTACACTAGCGGGGGGGACCGGGGAGCTGTTTTTT.

CDR3 sequence: CASSLRGTNEKLFF. Here the CDR3 DNA reads TGTGCCAGCAGCTTGAGGGGGACTAATGAAAAACTGTTTTTT. The chain combines TRBV5-6 with TRBJ1-4; possible D gene TRBD1, 6 bases. V was cut by 1 base and J by 2 bases, with 6 bases left in between. The CDR3 extends over 14 amino acids. Germline-derived CDR1 and CDR2 are SGHDT and YYEEEE.

The chain uses TRBV11-3 and TRBJ2-7; a weak D match, TRBD2 (5 bases). V lost 1 base to trimming and J lost 0 bases, with 7 bases between them. Germline assignment: CDR1 SGHNT and CDR2 YENEEA. CDR3 length equals 14 residues. The CDR3 nucleotides are TGTGCCAGCAGCTTAGGCCTAGCCTCCTACGAGCAGTACTTC. This codes for CASSLGLASYEQYF.

This clone was found once. This chain connects TRBV7-2 to TRBJ2-6; D is unclear. CDR3 size: 15 residues. Germline V CDR1 and CDR2: SGHTA, FQGNSA. The V gene lost 0 bases and the J gene lost 2 bases, with 5 bases spanning the gap. For the CDR3, the DNA is TGTGCCAGCAGCTTAGCCCCGGCTGGGGCCAACGTCCTGACTTTC. Its protein is CASSLAPAGANVLTF.